Following are 30 T cell receptor beta chains from one sample sequenced in a study of OX40 agonist ivuxolimab in advanced cancers. TCRdb's table, derived via immunoSEQ multiplex PCR, lists solely in-frame clones and lacks some. The table shows 30,000 to 35,000 clones, with 80% to 85% occurring only once. The sample here was CD4+ or CD8+ T cells sorted from blood, taken in a trial of the OX40 agonist ivuxolimab. These receptors were collected from an adult with an advanced solid tumor such as melanoma, head and neck, liver or kidney cancer.

V gene TRBV4-1 combines with J gene TRBJ1-3; D gene uncertain. The CDR3 is 18 amino acids. V gave up 3 bases and J gave up 0 bases, with 18 bases separating them. Germline V gives CDR1 MGHRA, CDR2 YSYEKL. The CDR3 DNA follows: TGCGCCAGCAGCCAGGGTGTTTTGAGGAGAATCTCTGGAAACACCATATATTTT. Amino acid sequence: CASSQGVLRRISGNTIYF.

A remark on this clone: At one end, the junction sequence differs from germline, possibly due to a read error. The chain carries TRBV28 and TRBJ2-7, with 7 bases that match TRBD2. CDR1 is MDHEN, CDR2 SYDVKM, per germline. The CDR3 runs to 15 residues. The CDR3 loop is CVSSSRGEVHYEQYF. In DNA form, the CDR3 reads TGTGTCAGCAGTTCACGGGGGGAGGTTCACTACGAGCAGTACTTC.

The rearrangement links TRBV7-6 to TRBJ2-5; weak D call: TRBD2 (5 bases). The CDR3 is 16 residues long. The V end was cut by 4 bases, the J end by 1 base, with 16 bases between. From germline, CDR1 is SGHVS and CDR2 FNYEAQ. In DNA form, the CDR3 reads TGTGCCAGCAGCTCACTTGGACTGGGTAGCCAAGAGACCCAGTACTTC. It translates to CASSSLGLGSQETQYF.

The gene calls are TRBV4-1 and TRBJ2-3; D not certain. V was pared by 0 bases and J by 4 bases, with 14 bases between. The CDR3 extends over 16 amino acids. The germline gives CDR1 MGHRA, CDR2 YSYEKL. The CDR3, as DNA: TGCGCCAGCAGCCAAGATTGGGGAAAGGCGGCAGATACGCAGTATTTT. It codes for CASSQDWGKAADTQYF.

This sequence joins TRBV19 and TRBJ1-2; D remains unclear. The CDR3 spans 13 residues. Deletions cut 8 bases from V and 2 bases from J, with 12 bases between. Looked up from germline, CDR1 is LNHDA and CDR2 is SQIVND (reference sequence). The chain's CDR3 is CASGVRHNYGYTF. The CDR3 DNA reads TGTGCCAGTGGGGTCAGGCACAACTATGGCTACACCTTC.

The V gene is TRBV10-3, the J gene TRBJ2-3; no firm D call. The CDR3 runs 16 residues. Trimming pared 3 bases from V and 1 base from J, leaving 14 bases between. Germline loops: CDR1 ENHRY, CDR2 SYGVKD. CDR3 in amino acids: CAISDVVVGGTDTQYF. CDR3 coding DNA: TGTGCCATCAGTGATGTAGTTGTTGGTGGCACAGATACGCAGTATTTT.

The chain links TRBV18 to TRBJ2-7; no clear D. Germline V gives CDR1 KGHSH, CDR2 LQKENI. V was clipped by 2 bases and J by 3 bases, with 8 bases between them. The CDR3 covers 13 residues. The CDR3 DNA follows: TGTGCCAGCTCACCAGGCAGGATCTACGAGCAGTACTTC. This gives the protein CASSPGRIYEQYF.

In the case of this clone: This may arise from a read error, as a much more abundant clone is one base away. The V gene is TRBV7-2, the J gene TRBJ1-5; D gene uncertain. Trimming removed 1 base at V and 4 bases at J, with 5 bases between. The CDR3 totals 13 residues. Germline loops: CDR1 SGHTA, CDR2 FQGNSA. CDR3 DNA sequence: TGTGCCAGCAGCTTAGAACCTAATCAGCCCCAGCATTTT. Translated, it gives CASSLEPNQPQHF.

This sequence joins TRBV11-1 and TRBJ2-1, with a possible D match to TRBD1 (5 bases). CDR1 is SGHAT, CDR2 FQDESV, per germline (reference sequence). CDR3 length: 15 residues. Deletions cut 1 base from V and 3 bases from J, with 10 bases between. The DNA of the CDR3 is TGTGCCAGCAGCTTAGGCAGGGCTGGCTACAATGAGCAGTTCTTC. As protein: CASSLGRAGYNEQFF.

The rearrangement joins TRBV10-1 to TRBJ2-3; 14 bases match TRBD2. V shed 6 bases, J shed 14 bases, and the junction held 7 bases outside the gene matches. Germline loops: CDR1 WNHNN, CDR2 SYGVQD (reference sequence). This CDR3 comprises 13 residues. The CDR3 is CASREGLAGARYF. The CDR3 DNA follows: TGCGCCAGCAGAGAGGGACTAGCGGGGGCCAGGTATTTT.

CDR3 amino acids: CASSLGGQETQYF. For the CDR3, the DNA is TGTGCCAGCAGCTTAGGGGGGCAAGAGACCCAGTACTTC. This chain links TRBV7-6 with TRBJ2-5; either TRBD1 or TRBD2 may fit D (5 bases each). Between the trimmed V and J ends, which lost 1 base and 2 bases, there was a span of 5 bases. Looked up from germline, CDR1 is SGHVS and CDR2 is FNYEAQ. CDR3 size: 13 residues.

The V and J genes are TRBV6-6 and TRBJ2-5, with D perhaps being TRBD1 or TRBD2 (5 bases each). CDR3 size: 16 residues. With 1 base removed from V and 2 bases from J, the gap between germline ends came to 14 bases. Germline loops: CDR1 MNHNY, CDR2 SVGAGI (reference sequence). In DNA, the CDR3 is TGTGCCAGCAGTTACTGGGAGATCAGGGAACAAGAGACCCAGTACTTC. It specifies CASSYWEIREQETQYF.

The chain couples TRBV19 to TRBJ1-1; TRBD1 is a possible D gene (5 bases). The V end lost 6 bases, the J end lost 8 bases, and 10 bases lay between the germline ends. The CDR3 extends over 11 amino acids. Germline V gene lookup returns CDR1 LNHDA and CDR2 SQIVND (reference sequence). CDR3 in DNA: TGTGCCAGTAGCACCAGGGTCGAAGCTTTCTTT. Protein product: CASSTRVEAFF. Full variable domain (outside the CDR3, taken from reference TRBV19 and TRBJ1-1): DGGITQSPKYLFRKEGQNVTLSCEQNLNHDAMYWYRQDPGQGLRLIYYSQIVNDFQKGDIAEGYSVSREKKESFPLTVTSAQKNPTAFYLCASSTRVEAFFGQGTRLTVV.

In this sample, this clone turned up a few times. The chain uses TRBV18 and TRBJ1-2; D remains unclear. The CDR3 length is 13 residues. Germline loops: CDR1 KGHSH, CDR2 LQKENI. V lost 2 bases to trimming and J lost 9 bases, with 13 bases between them. CDR3 residues: CASSPRTEDRYTF. The CDR3 nucleotides read TGTGCCAGCTCACCAAGAACAGAGGATCGCTACACCTTC. Filled out from reference TRBV18 and TRBJ1-2, the complete variable domain reads NAGVMQNPRHLVRRRGQEARLRCSPMKGHSHVYWYRQLPEEGLKFMVYLQKENIIDESGMPKERFSAEFPKEGPSILRIQQVVRGDSAAYFCASSPRTEDRYTFGSGTRLTVV.

The CDR3 bases are TGTGCCAGCAGTTTTTACGGGACAGGGTCGGGTCAGCCCCAGCATTTT. It translates to CASSFYGTGSGQPQHF. The rearrangement joins TRBV28 to TRBJ1-5, with 9 bases fitting TRBD1. J lost 6 bases, V lost 3 bases, and 9 bases had no gene match. Germline CDR1 MDHEN, CDR2 SYDVKM. CDR3 length: 16 residues.

In DNA form, the CDR3 reads TGTGCCAGCAGCTTAGCTTACTCGGAGACAGGGATGCTGCCCCTCCACTTT. As protein: CASSLAYSETGMLPLHF. The V call is TRBV7-6, the J call TRBJ1-6; TRBD1 agrees at 7 bases. Germline lookup yields CDR1 SGHVS and CDR2 FNYEAQ. The CDR3 covers 17 residues. The V segment lost 0 bases and the J segment 13 bases; nucleotides outside the gene matches: 15. Complete variable domain (other parts from reference TRBV7-6 and TRBJ1-6): GAGVSQSPRYKVTKRGQDVALRCDPISGHVSLYWYRQALGQGPEFLTYFNYEAQQDKSGLPNDRFSAERPEGSISTLTIQRTEQRDSAMYRCASSLAYSETGMLPLHFGNGTRLTVT.

This clone showed up just once. The chain joins TRBV5-6 to TRBJ1-3; no firm D call. Germline V gives CDR1 SGHDT, CDR2 YYEEEE. Trimming took 1 base from V and 1 from J, leaving 6 bases between them. The CDR3 has 14 amino acids. CDR3 DNA sequence: TGTGCCAGCAGCTTGATAAGTTCTGGAAACACCATATATTTT. Amino acids: CASSLISSGNTIYF.

The chain carries TRBV15 and TRBJ2-5, with a tentative D call TRBD2 (6 bases). Germline V gene sequence: CDR1 LNHNV, CDR2 YYDKDF (reference sequence). This CDR3 comprises 15 residues. V lost 0 bases and J 5 bases, leaving 13 bases between the germline ends. The CDR3 coding sequence is TGTGCCACCAGCAGAGATTCGGGCCGGGGGGAGACCCAGTACTTC. Protein product: CATSRDSGRGETQYF.

This clone was observed a single time. The chain recombines TRBV28 with TRBJ1-2; possibly TRBD1 for D (5 bases). Deletions cut 4 bases from V and 8 bases from J, with 11 bases between. This CDR3 region has 12 residues. Germline V lookup: CDR1 MDHEN, CDR2 SYDVKM. CDR3 DNA: TGTGCCAGCAGTTATAACAGGTTGGGCTACACCTTC. The encoded protein is CASSYNRLGYTF.

This clone was seen just once. The DNA for the CDR3 is TGCGCCAGCAGCTTATCCCGCCTATCCTACGAGCAGTACTTC. Translating it yields CASSLSRLSYEQYF. The V call is TRBV5-1, the J call TRBJ2-7; D is ambiguous. The germline V gene encodes CDR1 SGHRS and CDR2 YFSETQ. The CDR3 is 14 amino acids. V lost 2 bases, J lost 1 base, and 10 bases lay in between.

The chain has TRBV6-1 and TRBJ2-3, with unresolved D. The CDR3 is made up of 13 amino acids. Looked up from germline, CDR1 is MNHNS and CDR2 is SASEGT. The germline V and J ends were trimmed by 8 bases and 1 base, with 10 bases remaining between them. CDR3 bases: TGTGCCAGCGCCCTCGAGCGCACAGATACGCAGTATTTT. Its protein product is CASALERTDTQYF.

The rearrangement joins TRBV5-1 to TRBJ1-1; possibly TRBD1 for D (5 bases). Trimming took 3 bases from V and 0 from J, leaving 12 bases between them. The germline V gene has CDR1 SGHRS and CDR2 YFSETQ. The CDR3 is 15 residues long. The CDR3 sequence: CASSSRARMNTEAFF. DNA of the CDR3: TGCGCCAGCAGCTCCAGGGCACGGATGAACACTGAAGCTTTCTTT.

This sequence joins TRBV5-4 and TRBJ2-7; 11 positions agree with TRBD2. From germline, CDR1 is SGHNT and CDR2 YYREEE (reference sequence). CDR3 length equals 16 residues. Losses at the gene ends were 5 bases for V and 2 bases for J; bases not matched to a gene: 9. This chain's CDR3 is CASSSGLAASPYEQYF. The CDR3 DNA follows: TGTGCCAGCAGTTCGGGACTAGCGGCCTCGCCCTACGAGCAGTACTTC.

This clone is a singleton in its sample. This rearrangement joins TRBV9 to TRBJ1-2; the D is unclear. With 4 bases removed from V and 8 bases from J, the gap between germline ends came to 9 bases. CDR3 length: 11 residues. Germline assignment: CDR1 SGDLS and CDR2 YYNGEE. CDR3 DNA sequence: TGTGCCAGCAGCCGAGAGTTCGGCTACACCTTC. It specifies CASSREFGYTF.

The sample holds one count of this clone. The chain carries TRBV4-3 and TRBJ1-1; D call uncertain. Germline lookup yields CDR1 LGHNA and CDR2 YSLEER. The CDR3 sequence is 14 residues long. The germline V and J ends were trimmed by 0 bases and 6 bases, with 11 bases remaining between them. The DNA of the CDR3 is TGCGCCAGCAGCCAAGATGGGTTTACGGCTGAAGCTTTCTTT. Translated: CASSQDGFTAEAFF.

This chain links TRBV5-1 with TRBJ1-5; D gene unclear. Trimming took 1 base from V and 2 from J, leaving 10 bases between them. Per the germline V gene, CDR1 is SGHRS and CDR2 is YFSETQ. The CDR3 spans 15 residues. CDR3 protein: CASSLTVGGNQPQHF. The CDR3 DNA sequence: TGCGCCAGCAGCTTGACTGTCGGGGGCAATCAGCCCCAGCATTTT.

The gene calls are TRBV15 and TRBJ2-7, with 8 bases lining up with TRBD1. V gave up 0 bases and J gave up 7 bases; unmatched junction bases: 14. CDR1 and CDR2 (germline): LNHNV, YYDKDF (reference sequence). CDR3 length: 17 amino acids. The CDR3 protein is CATSRDKGGAGGYEQYF. The CDR3 DNA reads as TGTGCCACCAGCAGAGATAAAGGAGGGGCAGGGGGCTATGAGCAGTACTTC. Combining the CDR3 with reference TRBV15 and TRBJ2-7 gives the whole variable domain DAMVIQNPRYQVTQFGKPVTLSCSQTLNHNVMYWYQQKSSQAPKLLFHYYDKDFNNEADTPDNFQSRRPNTSFCFLDIRSPGLGDTAMYLCATSRDKGGAGGYEQYFGPGTRLTVT.

V gene TRBV20-1 combines with J gene TRBJ2-7; no firm D call. This CDR3 comprises 11 residues. CDR1 is DFQATT, CDR2 SNEGSKA, per germline (reference sequence). Trimming took off 6 bases at V and 7 bases at J, with 13 bases between the two ends. Here the CDR3 reads CSADPLWEQYF. Written as DNA, the CDR3 is TGCAGTGCCGACCCCCTTTGGGAGCAGTACTTC.

V is TRBV10-3 and J is TRBJ2-7; D possibly matches TRBD1 or TRBD2 (5 bases each). The CDR3 spans 13 residues. Germline CDR1 reads ENHRY; CDR2 reads SYGVKD. With 6 bases removed from V and 5 bases from J, the gap between germline ends came to 14 bases. The CDR3: CAISGTAMNEQYF. The CDR3 DNA reads TGTGCCATCAGCGGGACCGCCATGAACGAGCAGTACTTC.

The chain recombines TRBV5-8 with TRBJ2-5; 13 bases match TRBD2. Trimming removed 4 bases from V and 5 bases from J; junction bases left unmatched: 5. The CDR3 contains 15 residues. Germline CDR1 is SGHTS and CDR2 is YDEGEE. The CDR3 coding sequence is TGTGCCAGCAGCATCGGGACTAGCGGGATTGAGACCCAGTACTTC. It encodes CASSIGTSGIETQYF.